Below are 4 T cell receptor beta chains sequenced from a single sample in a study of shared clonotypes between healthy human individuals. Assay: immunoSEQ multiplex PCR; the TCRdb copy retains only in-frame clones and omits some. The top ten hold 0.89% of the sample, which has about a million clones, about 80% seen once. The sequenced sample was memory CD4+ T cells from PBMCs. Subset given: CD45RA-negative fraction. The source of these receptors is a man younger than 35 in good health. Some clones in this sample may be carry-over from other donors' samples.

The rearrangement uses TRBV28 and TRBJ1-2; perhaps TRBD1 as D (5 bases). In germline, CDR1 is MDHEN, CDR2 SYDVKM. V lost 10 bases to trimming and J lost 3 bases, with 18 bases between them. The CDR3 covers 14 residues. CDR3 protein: CATLVGRGDYGYTF. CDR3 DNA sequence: TGTGCCACCTTGGTAGGCCGGGGGGACTATGGCTACACCTTC.

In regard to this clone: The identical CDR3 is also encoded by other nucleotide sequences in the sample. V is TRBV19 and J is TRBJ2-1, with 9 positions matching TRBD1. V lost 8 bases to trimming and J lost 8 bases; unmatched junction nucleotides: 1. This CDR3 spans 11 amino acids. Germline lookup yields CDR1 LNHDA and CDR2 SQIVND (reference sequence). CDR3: CASDRGYEQFF. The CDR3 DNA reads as TGTGCCAGTGACAGGGGGTATGAGCAGTTCTTC. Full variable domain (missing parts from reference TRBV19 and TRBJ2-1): DGGITQSPKYLFRKEGQNVTLSCEQNLNHDAMYWYRQDPGQGLRLIYYSQIVNDFQKGDIAEGYSVSREKKESFPLTVTSAQKNPTAFYLCASDRGYEQFFGPGTRLTVL.

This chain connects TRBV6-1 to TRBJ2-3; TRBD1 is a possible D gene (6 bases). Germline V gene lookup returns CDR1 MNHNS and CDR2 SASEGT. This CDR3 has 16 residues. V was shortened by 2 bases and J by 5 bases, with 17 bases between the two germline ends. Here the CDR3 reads CASSERVGGRGDTQYF. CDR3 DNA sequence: TGTGCCAGCAGTGAAAGAGTAGGGGGTCGCGGAGATACGCAGTATTTT.

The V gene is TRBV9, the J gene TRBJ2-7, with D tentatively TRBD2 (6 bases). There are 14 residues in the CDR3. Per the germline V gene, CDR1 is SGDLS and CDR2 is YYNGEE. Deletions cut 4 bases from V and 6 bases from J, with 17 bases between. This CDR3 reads CASSPDLRGGEQYF. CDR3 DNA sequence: TGTGCCAGCAGCCCAGATTTGAGGGGAGGCGAGCAGTACTTC.